This T cell receptor beta chain was sequenced in a study of OX40 agonist ivuxolimab in advanced cancers. Study-level results: Patients with a partial response at 0.1-3.0 mg/kg had among the lowest clonal expansion. Averaging showed that CD8+ T cells had more expanded clones than CD4+ did. Certain nonresponding patients likewise had low normalized T-cell clonal expansion. CD4+ and CD8+ T cells in blood underwent clonal expansion by week 6 at 0.1 to 3.0 mg/kg.

Clones were sequenced by immunoSEQ multiplex PCR, and TCRdb holds only the in-frame ones, with some missing. This sample has 50,000 or so clones; over 75% occur once, and the top ten carry approximately 7.9%. About this clone itself: Its cognate antigen is unknown.

The sequenced sample was CD4+ or CD8+ T cells sorted from blood, obtained in a trial of the OX40 agonist ivuxolimab. This TCR derives from an adult with an advanced solid tumor such as melanoma, head and neck, liver or kidney cancer.

The chain's CDR3 is CASLEAGVAYEQYF. In nucleotides, the CDR3 is TGTGCCAGCCTGGAAGCGGGAGTGGCATACGAGCAGTACTTC. The chain links TRBV7-9 to TRBJ2-7; 8 bases are shared with TRBD2. The CDR3 is made up of 14 amino acids. Germline-derived CDR1 and CDR2 are SEHNR and FQNEAQ (reference sequence). Trimming at V came to 8 bases and at J to 4 bases, leaving 10 bases not matched to a gene.